This is a list of T cell receptor beta chains from one sample in a study of blood T cell repertoires in COVID-19. Sequenced by immunoSEQ multiplex PCR; TCRdb stores in-frame clones only, minus some. The sample carries 100,000 to 120,000 clones, about 90% recorded once. Sample: peripheral blood. The source of these receptors is a human donor in a cohort sampled during active COVID-19. The CDR3 runs from the conserved cysteine through the conserved F or W. Each record gives: D gene, clone size, V gene, J gene, CDR3 protein, CDR3 DNA. D genes are given only for firm matches. For some rows the clone size is stated as once, few or many, or as a class when expanded; others skip it.

>-|-|TRBV6-5|TRBJ1-3
CASSHQDSGNTIYF
TGTGCCAGCAGTCATCAGGACTCTGGAAACACCATATATTTT
>TRBD2|-|TRBV4-1|TRBJ2-5
CASSPTTSGRVETQYF
TGCGCCAGCAGCCCAACGACTAGCGGGAGGGTCGAGACCCAGTACTTC
>TRBD1|-|TRBV6-6|TRBJ1-1
CASRDPGQGCPEAFF
TGTGCCAGCAGAGACCCGGGACAGGGGTGTCCTGAAGCTTTCTTT
>-|-|TRBV7-9|TRBJ2-2
CASSSSRRTLTGELFF
TGTGCCAGCAGCTCCAGTAGGCGGACACTCACCGGGGAGCTGTTTTTT
>TRBD1|-|TRBV29-1|TRBJ1-2
CSVPGQGGANYGYTF
TGCAGCGTCCCGGGACAGGGAGGGGCTAACTATGGCTACACCTTC
>TRBD2|-|TRBV11-2|TRBJ2-5
CASSLESGTSGRARETQYF
TGTGCCAGCAGCTTAGAGAGTGGGACTAGCGGGAGAGCAAGAGAGACCCAGTACTTC
>TRBD2|-|TRBV7-9|TRBJ2-3
CASSPSSGIDTQYF
TGTGCCAGCAGCCCATCTAGCGGGATAGATACGCAGTATTTT
>TRBD2|few|TRBV28|TRBJ2-2
CAARTRQRNTGELFF
TGTGCCGCCCGGACTAGGCAGAGGAACACCGGGGAGCTGTTTTTT
>-|-|TRBV7-2|TRBJ2-5
CASSFQFRETQYF
TGTGCCAGCAGCTTCCAATTCAGGGAGACCCAGTACTTC
>TRBD1|-|TRBV15|TRBJ2-5
CATSRGGQGQETQYF
TGTGCCACCAGCAGGGGGGGACAGGGGCAAGAGACCCAGTACTTC
>TRBD2|-|TRBV27|TRBJ2-1
CASQRASGNHEQFF
TGTGCCAGCCAGCGGGCTAGCGGGAACCATGAGCAGTTCTTC
>TRBD1|-|TRBV6-1|TRBJ1-6
CASSEPKSLGAGGGNSPLHF
TGTGCCAGCAGTGAACCTAAATCCCTCGGAGCAGGGGGCGGTAATTCACCCCTCCACTTT
>-|few|TRBV4-3|TRBJ1-4
CASSAGGVGEKLFF
TGCGCCAGCAGCGCTGGGGGGGTGGGTGAAAAACTGTTTTTT
>TRBD1|-|TRBV7-8|TRBJ1-5
CASSLGTGGIQPQHF
TGTGCCAGCAGCTTAGGGACAGGGGGTATTCAGCCCCAGCATTTT
>-|once|TRBV4-3|TRBJ2-1
CASSPRRIPPGNEQFF
TGCGCCAGCAGCCCCCGGCGTATCCCTCCGGGCAATGAGCAGTTCTTC
>TRBD1|-|TRBV28|TRBJ2-7
CASSHVDRGYEQYF
TGTGCCAGCAGCCATGTCGACAGGGGATACGAGCAGTACTTC
>-|-|TRBV30|TRBJ2-3
CAEGGNTQYF
TGTGCTGAGGGCGGGAATACGCAGTATTTT
>TRBD1|-|TRBV5-4|TRBJ2-5
CASSLDRGEEETQYF
TGTGCCAGCAGCTTGGACAGGGGGGAAGAGGAGACCCAGTACTTC
>TRBD2|-|TRBV29-1|TRBJ2-1
CSASGTSGRGAYNEQFF
TGCAGCGCATCCGGGACTAGCGGGAGAGGCGCCTACAATGAGCAGTTCTTC
>TRBD1|-|TRBV6-6|TRBJ1-2
CASSSRGRYGYTF
TGTGCCAGCAGTTCCAGGGGGCGTTATGGCTACACCTTC
>TRBD1|-|TRBV7-6|TRBJ2-7
CASSGRDRAKNNEQYF
TGTGCCAGCAGCGGCCGGGACAGGGCGAAAAATAACGAGCAGTACTTC
>-|-|TRBV9|TRBJ1-1
CASSPQTRGETFF
TGTGCCAGCAGCCCCCAAACCCGGGGGGAGACTTTCTTT
>TRBD1|few|TRBV5-1|TRBJ1-2
CASSPGQGVRFLGYTF
TGCGCCAGCAGCCCGGGACAGGGAGTAAGGTTCTTGGGCTACACCTTC
>TRBD1|-|TRBV12-3/TRBV12-4|TRBJ2-7
CASRNRGPYEQYF
TGTGCCAGCAGGAACAGGGGACCCTACGAGCAGTACTTC
>-|-|TRBV27|TRBJ2-1
CASSLSEHNEQFF
TGTGCCAGCAGTTTATCGGAGCACAATGAGCAGTTCTTC
>-|medium-sized|TRBV7-9|TRBJ2-1
CASSSYRGQRGNEQFF
TGTGCCAGCAGCTCCTATCGCGGACAGCGTGGTAATGAGCAGTTCTTC
>TRBD2|-|TRBV3-1/TRBV3-2|TRBJ2-1
CASSQLAGGGNEQFF
TGTGCCAGCAGCCAACTAGCGGGAGGCGGCAATGAGCAGTTCTTC
>TRBD2|-|TRBV19|TRBJ2-5
CASSIGLAGGQETQYF
TGTGCCAGTAGTATCGGACTAGCGGGAGGACAAGAGACCCAGTACTTC
>-|-|TRBV1|TRBJ2-7
CTSSPIQPGRTDSYEQYF
TGCACCAGCAGCCCGATACAACCCGGCCGCACAGATTCCTACGAGCAGTACTTC
>-|few|TRBV20-1|TRBJ2-4
CSALTTPFAYF
TGCAGTGCTTTGACTACCCCTTTTGCGTACTTC
>TRBD1|-|TRBV2|TRBJ1-2
CASHEARGRNYGYTF
TGTGCCAGCCACGAGGCCAGGGGGCGTAACTATGGCTACACCTTC
>-|-|TRBV7-3|TRBJ1-2
CASSLEGFSGGYTF
TGTGCCAGCAGCCTTGAAGGGTTTAGCGGGGGCTACACCTTC
>TRBD1|few|TRBV6-6|TRBJ1-5
CASRTGQGENQPQHF
TGTGCCAGCAGAACGGGACAGGGGGAAAATCAGCCCCAGCATTTT
>TRBD1|-|TRBV27|TRBJ1-5
CASSRSRQGVFNQPQHF
TGTGCCAGCAGTCGAAGCCGACAGGGAGTCTTCAATCAGCCCCAGCATTTT
>-|-|TRBV18|TRBJ2-1
CASSPPTRDSVTSSYNEQFF
TGTGCCAGCTCACCACCGACTCGGGATAGCGTAACGAGCTCCTACAATGAGCAGTTCTTC
>TRBD1|once|TRBV5-5|TRBJ1-5
CASSLMGQGSNQPQHF
TGTGCCAGCAGCTTGATGGGACAGGGAAGCAATCAGCCCCAGCATTTT
>TRBD1|-|TRBV5-1|TRBJ2-3
CASSLKGAGTDTQYF
TGCGCCAGCAGCTTGAAGGGGGCTGGCACAGATACGCAGTATTTT
>-|-|TRBV7-9|TRBJ2-2
CASSPGTRNTGELFF
TGTGCCAGCAGCCCCGGGACACGGAACACCGGGGAGCTGTTTTTT
>-|-|TRBV28|TRBJ2-5
CATQQETQYF
TGTGCCACCCAACAAGAGACCCAGTACTTC
>-|-|TRBV27|TRBJ2-1
CASSREYNEQFF
TGTGCCAGCAGTCGGGAGTACAATGAGCAGTTCTTC
>TRBD2|-|TRBV4-2|TRBJ2-2
CASSRLAGQTGELFF
TGTGCCAGCAGCCGACTAGCGGGGCAAACCGGGGAGCTGTTTTTT
>-|once|TRBV7-9|TRBJ1-1
CASRDFPVNTEAFF
TGTGCCAGCAGGGACTTCCCCGTGAACACTGAAGCTTTCTTT
>-|-|TRBV27|TRBJ2-1
CASSSPGDSTEVFF
TGTGCCAGCAGCTCACCGGGGGACTCCACAGAGGTGTTCTTC
>-|-|TRBV12-3/TRBV12-4|TRBJ2-7
CASSLGGLGPGYF
TGTGCCAGCAGTTTAGGTGGACTGGGCCCAGGCTACTTC
>TRBD2|once|TRBV15|TRBJ2-5
CATLGLAGVKGRETQYF
TGTGCCACCCTGGGACTAGCGGGGGTTAAGGGCCGGGAGACCCAGTACTTC
>-|-|TRBV11-2|TRBJ1-2
CASSPAEGSNYGYTF
TGTGCCAGCAGCCCGGCAGAGGGCTCCAACTATGGCTACACCTTC
>TRBD2|few|TRBV3-1/TRBV3-2|TRBJ2-3
CASRPDSGSGTDTQYF
TGTGCCAGCAGACCCGATAGCGGGAGCGGGACAGATACGCAGTATTTT